The 6 T cell receptor beta chains reported below all come from one sample, sequenced in a study of T cell changes during pregnancy in multiple sclerosis. Libraries were prepared by immunoSEQ multiplex PCR; TCRdb keeps only in-frame clonotypes and omits some of them. The table has tens of thousands of clones, roughly 89% seen once; the top ten hold approximately 0.7%. Sequences were derived from CD4+ T cells from peripheral blood mononuclear cells, sampled in the second trimester of pregnancy. The source of these receptors is a female donor in good health, enrolled as a control in a pregnancy study.

The CDR3 DNA follows: TGTGCCAGCAGCCGGGGGGTAGAGACCCAGTACTTC. Amino acid sequence: CASSRGVETQYF. This rearrangement joins TRBV7-2 to TRBJ2-5, with 7 nucleotides matching TRBD2. This CDR3 contains 12 residues. The germline V gene encodes CDR1 SGHTA and CDR2 FQGNSA. V was pared by 5 bases and J by 4 bases, with 1 base of the junction left unmatched.

This clone was detected a few times. In the same sample, other DNA sequences code for this CDR3. The J gene is TRBJ1-1, the V gene TRBV18; D gene ambiguous. Deletions cut 2 bases from V and 1 base from J, with 5 bases between. The CDR3 consists of 13 residues. Germline assignment: CDR1 KGHSH and CDR2 LQKENI. CDR3 protein: CASSPSGNTEAFF. Written as DNA, the CDR3 is TGTGCCAGCTCACCATCAGGGAACACTGAAGCTTTCTTT.

The chain joins TRBV25-1 to TRBJ2-1, with TRBD1 as a possible D gene (6 bases). CDR1 and CDR2 (germline): MGHDK, SYGVNS. The ends were cut back, 5 bases at V and 4 bases at J, with 15 bases in the middle. This CDR3 spans 15 amino acids. In nucleotides, the CDR3 is TGTGCCAGCAGTAGGAGCAGGGGTTCGTACAATGAGCAGTTCTTC. Protein: CASSRSRGSYNEQFF.

On this clone itself: One junction end disagrees with the germline gene, perhaps due to a read error. The V and J genes are TRBV7-7 and TRBJ2-1; perhaps TRBD2 as D (5 bases). This CDR3 comprises 16 residues. In germline, CDR1 is SSHAT, CDR2 FNYEAQ (reference sequence). CDR3 DNA sequence: TGTGCTAGCACCGACCCGGGGAGTGGAGTTTACAATGAGCAGTTCTTC. Protein: CASTDPGSGVYNEQFF.

V is TRBV7-2 and J is TRBJ2-1; 11 nucleotides align to TRBD1. The CDR3 spans 13 residues. Trimming removed 1 base from V and 15 bases from J; junction bases left unmatched: 5. Germline CDR1 SGHTA, CDR2 FQGNSA. The CDR3 loop reads CASSLGRTGGLFF. The CDR3 DNA follows: TGTGCCAGCAGCTTAGGGAGGACAGGGGGCCTGTTCTTC. The full variable domain, rest sourced from reference TRBV7-2 and TRBJ2-1, is GAGVSQSPSNKVTEKGKDVELRCDPISGHTALYWYRQSLGQGLEFLIYFQGNSAPDKSGLPSDRFSAERTGGSVSTLTIQRTQQEDSAVYLCASSLGRTGGLFFGPGTRLTVL.

The V and J genes are TRBV5-1 and TRBJ2-1; D might be TRBD2 (5 bases). Germline V CDR1 and CDR2: SGHRS, YFSETQ. The CDR3 is made up of 14 amino acids. Trimming cost V 8 bases and J 4 bases, with 16 bases left between them. This CDR3 reads CASRAAETYNEQFF. In nucleotides, the CDR3 is TGCGCCAGTAGGGCAGCGGAAACATACAATGAGCAGTTCTTC.